Listed below are T cell receptor beta chains from one sample, sequenced in a study of cytomegalovirus exposure and HLA in healthy donors. Some clones are missing from TCRdb's copy, which holds only in-frame ones; the method was immunoSEQ multiplex PCR. The sample yields more than 95,000 clones, 65% to 85% seen once. Sequenced sample: PBMCs. The origin of the receptors is a female donor in good health and CMV-seropositive. Each CDR3 is given with its conserved first and last residue. A D gene is named only where the DNA matches it firmly. For some rows the clone size is stated as once, few or many, or as a class when expanded; others skip it.

clone_size | d_call | j_call | v_call | cdr3_aa | cdr3_nt
- | TRBD1 | TRBJ1-4 | TRBV6-5 | CASSLGGGANEKLFF | TGTGCCAGCAGTCTCGGAGGGGGCGCCAATGAAAAACTGTTTTTT
- | TRBD1 | TRBJ2-7 | TRBV11-2 | CASSARGAGTGTHEQYF | TGTGCCAGCAGTGCGAGGGGAGCCGGGACAGGGACCCACGAGCAGTACTTC
- | - | TRBJ2-3 | TRBV27 | CASKGVTTDTQYF | TGTGCCAGCAAGGGAGTTACCACAGATACGCAGTATTTT
- | - | TRBJ2-2 | TRBV7-7 | CASSLGQAGTGELFF | TGTGCTAGCAGCTTAGGGCAGGCTGGGACCGGGGAGCTGTTTTTT
- | TRBD2 | TRBJ2-1 | TRBV6-1 | CASSELAGGYNEQFF | TGTGCCAGCAGTGAACTAGCGGGAGGGTACAATGAGCAGTTCTTC
- | TRBD1 | TRBJ2-6 | TRBV6-6 | CASSSGQLSGANVLTF | TGTGCCAGCAGCTCGGGACAGCTCTCTGGGGCCAACGTCCTGACTTTC
- | - | TRBJ2-7 | TRBV5-8 | CASSLGREFPYEQYF | TGTGCCAGCAGCTTGGGACGGGAGTTTCCCTACGAGCAGTACTTC
few | - | TRBJ1-5 | TRBV27 | CASRPGHPDQPQHF | TGTGCCAGCCGTCCAGGCCATCCCGATCAGCCCCAGCATTTT
- | - | TRBJ2-7 | TRBV23-1 | CASSPRFVWGRYEQYF | TGCGCCAGCAGCCCTAGATTCGTTTGGGGCCGCTACGAGCAGTACTTC
- | - | TRBJ1-6 | TRBV30 | CAWSSGGASYSPLHF | TGTGCCTGGAGTTCGGGGGGCGCATCGTATTCACCCCTCCACTTT
- | - | TRBJ2-2 | TRBV5-4 | CASSRGRVDTGELFF | TGTGCCAGCAGCCGCGGGCGTGTGGACACCGGGGAGCTGTTTTTT
- | - | TRBJ2-3 | TRBV7-3 | CASSLLASGTDTQYF | TGTGCCAGCAGCTTACTAGCCAGCGGCACAGATACGCAGTATTTT
- | - | TRBJ1-2 | TRBV28 | CASSPPQEGYTF | TGTGCCAGCAGTCCCCCACAGGAAGGCTACACCTTC
- | TRBD2 | TRBJ2-5 | TRBV11-3 | CASSLGPGSGKTQYF | TGTGCCAGCAGCTTAGGTCCAGGGAGCGGGAAGACCCAGTACTTC
- | TRBD2 | TRBJ2-2 | TRBV29-1 | CSVDSGGSGTGELFF | TGCAGCGTTGACTCGGGCGGGAGCGGAACCGGGGAGCTGTTTTTT
- | - | TRBJ2-2 | TRBV28 | CASSSAGPNTGELFF | TGTGCCAGCAGCTCAGCGGGTCCGAACACCGGGGAGCTGTTTTTT
- | - | TRBJ1-2 | TRBV2 | CASSGTQSNYGYTF | TGTGCCAGTAGCGGGACTCAATCTAACTATGGCTACACCTTC
- | TRBD2 | TRBJ2-1 | TRBV14 | CASSSASGTSGYNEQFF | TGTGCCAGCAGCTCTGCTTCAGGGACTAGCGGCTACAATGAGCAGTTCTTC
- | - | TRBJ1-3 | TRBV7-2 | CASSLAFDRSGNTIYF | TGTGCCAGCAGCTTAGCGTTCGACAGATCCGGAAACACCATATATTTT
- | - | TRBJ1-1 | TRBV30 | CAWRSRGGEAFF | TGTGCCTGGAGATCTAGGGGAGGTGAAGCTTTCTTT
- | - | TRBJ2-7 | TRBV28 | CASSFKQGSYEQYF | TGTGCCAGCAGTTTTAAGCAGGGGTCCTACGAGCAGTACTTC
- | - | TRBJ1-2 | TRBV5-6 | CASSRTGIGGFYGYTF | TGTGCCAGCAGCAGAACAGGGATTGGGGGTTTTTATGGCTACACCTTC
- | - | TRBJ2-2 | TRBV2 | CASSVGEYGTGELFF | TGTGCCAGCAGTGTCGGAGAGTACGGCACCGGGGAGCTGTTTTTT
once | - | TRBJ2-3 | TRBV18 | CASSPIQGSTDTQYF | TGTGCCAGCTCACCCATTCAGGGAAGCACAGATACGCAGTATTTT
few | TRBD1 | TRBJ2-1 | TRBV5-1 | CASSPRQGARNEQFF | TGCGCCAGCAGCCCTAGACAGGGGGCGAGGAATGAGCAGTTCTTC
- | - | TRBJ1-6 | TRBV30 | CAWMYRPTNSPLHF | TGTGCCTGGATGTACAGGCCAACCAATTCACCCCTCCACTTT
- | TRBD2 | TRBJ2-1 | TRBV4-2 | CASSQRREGYYNEQFF | TGTGCCAGCAGCCAAAGAAGGGAGGGCTACTACAATGAGCAGTTCTTC
- | TRBD2 | TRBJ2-1 | TRBV2 | CASLRRAGGTYNEQFF | TGTGCCAGCCTACGACGCGCCGGGGGGACCTACAATGAGCAGTTCTTC
- | - | TRBJ2-5 | TRBV25-1 | CASSESVGDVETQYF | TGTGCCAGCAGTGAATCAGTGGGAGATGTGGAGACCCAGTACTTC
- | - | TRBJ1-1 | TRBV7-3 | CASSRGTIRDTEAFF | TGTGCCAGCAGCCGCGGCACGATTCGGGACACTGAAGCTTTCTTT
few | TRBD1 | TRBJ2-7 | TRBV6-5 | CASSRTGESSYEQYF | TGTGCCAGCAGCCGAACAGGGGAAAGCTCCTACGAGCAGTACTTC
few | TRBD2 | TRBJ2-1 | TRBV14 | CASSQWLAGGEKEQFF | TGTGCCAGCAGCCAATGGTTAGCGGGAGGGGAGAAAGAGCAGTTCTTC
once | - | TRBJ1-2 | TRBV4-1 | CASSQGQGKRNYGYTF | TGCGCCAGCAGCCAAGGCCAGGGGAAGAGGAACTATGGCTACACCTTC
- | TRBD1 | TRBJ2-6 | TRBV5-1 | CASSPRTGDPSGANVLTF | TGCGCCAGCAGCCCCCGGACAGGTGACCCCTCTGGGGCCAACGTCCTGACTTTC
- | - | TRBJ2-3 | TRBV4-3 | CASSQAGFGTDTQYF | TGCGCCAGCAGCCAAGCGGGATTTGGCACAGATACGCAGTATTTT
many | - | TRBJ1-2 | TRBV6-5 | CASSYQGRNYGYTF | TGTGCCAGCAGTTACCAGGGGCGCAACTATGGCTACACCTTC
- | - | TRBJ2-5 | TRBV9 | CASSYDVRGETQYF | TGTGCCAGCAGCTACGACGTCCGGGGAGAGACCCAGTACTTC
- | TRBD1 | TRBJ2-7 | TRBV11-2 | CASSLSRDRDEQYF | TGTGCCAGCAGCTTATCCCGGGACAGGGACGAGCAGTACTTC
- | TRBD1 | TRBJ1-4 | TRBV15 | CATSRVTGAPHF | TGTGCCACCAGCAGAGTTACAGGGGCCCCCCACTTT
- | - | TRBJ1-2 | TRBV4-2 | CASSPGAQGSGYTF | TGTGCCAGCAGCCCCGGAGCACAGGGATCCGGCTACACCTTC
- | - | TRBJ2-5 | TRBV9 | CASSEAGRQETQYF | TGTGCCAGCAGCGAAGCGGGTAGGCAAGAGACCCAGTACTTC
- | TRBD1 | TRBJ2-2 | TRBV5-1 | CASSKDRTEGELFF | TGCGCCAGCAGCAAGGACAGGACCGAAGGGGAGCTGTTTTTT
- | - | TRBJ1-4 | TRBV6-5 | CASSPRITNEKLFF | TGTGCCAGCAGCCCGCGGATAACTAATGAAAAACTGTTTTTT
- | - | TRBJ1-5 | TRBV15 | CATSRDLWGDQPQHF | TGTGCCACCAGCAGAGATCTCTGGGGAGATCAGCCCCAGCATTTT
- | TRBD2 | TRBJ2-1 | TRBV29-1 | CSAMTSGSPYNEQFF | TGCAGCGCGATGACTAGCGGGAGTCCCTACAATGAGCAGTTCTTC